What follows describes a single TCR beta chain. This CDR3 contains 16 residues. CDR1 is MNHEY, CDR2 SVGAGI, per germline. With V trimmed by 2 bases and J by 6 bases, 9 bases remained unmatched. These data come from a study of cytomegalovirus exposure and HLA in healthy donors. PCR amplification relied on 60 Vbeta primers (plus 13 Jbeta primers). Profiling relied on immunoSEQ multiplex PCR, and the TCRdb table lists in-frame clones only, not all of them. The repertoire holds under 150,000 clones, around 82% seen once, with around 1.7% in the top ten. The sequencing input was PBMCs. The receptor was isolated from a boy between 10 and 17 years old in good health and CMV-seronegative. The chain joins TRBV6-5 to TRBJ2-2; 7 positions agree with TRBD1. CDR3 protein: CASSYPGTANPGELFF. The CDR3 bases are TGTGCCAGCAGTTACCCCGGGACAGCCAACCCCGGGGAGCTGTTTTTT.